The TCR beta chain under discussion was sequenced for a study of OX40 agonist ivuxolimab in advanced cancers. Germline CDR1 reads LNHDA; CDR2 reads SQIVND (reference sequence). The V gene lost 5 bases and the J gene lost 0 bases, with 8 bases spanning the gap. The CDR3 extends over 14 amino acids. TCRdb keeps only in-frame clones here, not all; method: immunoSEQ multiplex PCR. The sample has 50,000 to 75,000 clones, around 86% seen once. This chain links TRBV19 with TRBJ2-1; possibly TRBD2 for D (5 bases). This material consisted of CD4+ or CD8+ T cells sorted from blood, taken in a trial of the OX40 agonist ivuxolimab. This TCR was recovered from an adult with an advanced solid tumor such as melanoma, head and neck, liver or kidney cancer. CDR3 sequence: CASSSSSSYNEQFF. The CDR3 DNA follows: TGTGCCAGTAGTTCTAGCAGCTCCTACAATGAGCAGTTCTTC.